Listed below are T cell receptor beta chains from one sample, sequenced in a study of CXCR3-negative and CXCR3-positive naive CD8 T cells. From the 5' RACE reads, TCRdb lists one entry per CDR3 protein and no DNA. Its table lists around 150,000 distinct CDR3 sequences. The specimen was naive CXCR3+ CD8+ T cells from blood. These receptor sequences come from a human donor in good health. Some clones in this sample may be carry-over from other donors' samples. Each CDR3 is given with its conserved first and last residue.

v_gene	len	j_gene	CDR3aa
TRBV12-3/TRBV12-4	14	TRBJ2-3	CASSSGLATDTQYF
TRBV29-1	16	TRBJ2-7	CRVEDLGGGSSYEQYF
TRBV28	16	TRBJ2-3	CASSFGQGPVTDTQYF
TRBV12-3/TRBV12-4	13	TRBJ1-5	CASSFWGGQPQHF
TRBV29-1	12	TRBJ1-5	CSAGQSNQPQHF
TRBV9	15	TRBJ2-1	CASSVAVTWENEQFF
TRBV5-5	12	TRBJ2-1	CASSLQGDEQFF
TRBV28	14	TRBJ1-1	CADAGPGSDTEDFF
TRBV4-2	17	TRBJ1-1	CASSQNGEGFVNTEAFF
TRBV3-1	15	TRBJ2-1	CASSQVAGGHNEQFF
TRBV20-1	15	TRBJ2-3	CSARGLAGQPYTQYF
TRBV12-3/TRBV12-4	20	TRBJ2-3	CASSLFRLAGDPTHTDTQYF
TRBV27	15	TRBJ2-7	CASSFRGGRTYEQYF
TRBV9	15	TRBJ2-1	CASSVSGSGHNEQFF
TRBV28	14	TRBJ1-4	CASSLTGANEKLFF
TRBV7-6	15	TRBJ2-7	CASSSPSGSSYEQYF
TRBV28	15	TRBJ2-7	CASSSRQGVGYEQYF
TRBV7-9	15	TRBJ2-1	CACYFPGLADNEQFF
TRBV12-3/TRBV12-4	15	TRBJ2-1	CASSSLAGDNNEQFF
TRBV11-1	16	TRBJ2-7	CASSLNSDLPPYEQYF
TRBV18	15	TRBJ1-6	CASLEADFDNSPLHF
TRBV20-1	13	TRBJ2-2	CSALAGVTGELFF
TRBV6-6	17	TRBJ1-3	CASSYESNTGIRDTIYF
TRBV12-3/TRBV12-4	12	TRBJ2-1	CASTRPGNEQFF
TRBV2	15	TRBJ1-5	CASGGVKSYNQPQHF
TRBV29-1	14	TRBJ1-2	CSVEDGPTNYGYTF
TRBV6-5	15	TRBJ2-7	CASSYYGTGSYEQYF
TRBV18	17	TRBJ2-3	CASSPIRDSPGVDTQYF
TRBV7-3	15	TRBJ2-1	CASSLVERGANEQFF
TRBV4-1	15	TRBJ2-3	CASSQEVRAQAKQYF
TRBV7-6	13	TRBJ2-1	CASRGRSDNEQFF
TRBV27	14	TRBJ2-5	CASSLGAAQETQYF
TRBV27	13	TRBJ1-5	CASSWSGNQPQHF
TRBV7-6	17	TRBJ1-1	CASSLSGGTGLNTEAFF
TRBV7-9	18	TRBJ2-1	CASSYPSAGGSSYNEQFF
TRBV5-1	15	TRBJ2-7	CASSPGTGGFNEQYF
TRBV5-4	17	TRBJ1-3	CASSLKGRFVSGNTIYF
TRBV28	13	TRBJ2-7	CASSAGTVYEQYF
TRBV7-2	14	TRBJ2-3	CASSPYPSTDTQYF
TRBV7-2	16	TRBJ2-5	CASSLISGGPGETQYF
TRBV7-9	16	TRBJ2-1	CASSPGQGRDLDEQFF
TRBV12-3/TRBV12-4	12	TRBJ2-1	CASTGAGNEQFF
TRBV2	16	TRBJ2-3	CASSDTPRVTTDTQYF
TRBV14	14	TRBJ2-3	CASSQDHWEDTQYF